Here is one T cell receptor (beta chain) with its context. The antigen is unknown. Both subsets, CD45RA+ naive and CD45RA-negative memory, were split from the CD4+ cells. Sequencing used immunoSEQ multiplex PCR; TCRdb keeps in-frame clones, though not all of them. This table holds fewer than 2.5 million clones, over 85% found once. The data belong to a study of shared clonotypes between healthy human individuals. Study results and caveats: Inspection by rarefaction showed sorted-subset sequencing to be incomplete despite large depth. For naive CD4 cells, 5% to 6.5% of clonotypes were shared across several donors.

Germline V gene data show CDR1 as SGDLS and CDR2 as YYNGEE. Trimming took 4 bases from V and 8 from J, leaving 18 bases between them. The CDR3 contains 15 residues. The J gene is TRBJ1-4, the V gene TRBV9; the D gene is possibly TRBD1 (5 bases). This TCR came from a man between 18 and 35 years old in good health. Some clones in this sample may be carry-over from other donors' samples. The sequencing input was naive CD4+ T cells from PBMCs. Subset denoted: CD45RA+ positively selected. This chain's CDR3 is CASSYRPGRGEKLFF. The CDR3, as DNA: TGTGCCAGCAGCTACCGACCGGGACGGGGGGAAAAACTGTTTTTT. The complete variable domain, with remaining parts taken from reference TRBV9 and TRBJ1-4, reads DSGVTQTPKHLITATGQRVTLRCSPRSGDLSVYWYQQSLDQGLQFLIQYYNGEERAKGNILERFSAQQFPDLHSELNLSSLELGDSALYFCASSYRPGRGEKLFFGSGTQLSVL.